The clone carrying this T cell receptor (beta chain) was detected only a few times. Its antigen remains unknown. 60 Vbeta and 13 Jbeta primers were used in PCR. Sequenced by immunoSEQ multiplex PCR; TCRdb stores in-frame clones only, minus some. In the table there are 85,000 to 110,000 clones, around 82% of which are singletons. The data originate from a study of cytomegalovirus exposure and HLA in healthy donors. Overall study findings and caveats: In an earlier analysis, productive rearrangement rates for most beta V segments clustered near 87% or 30%.

CDR1 is GTSNPN, CDR2 SVGIG, per germline (reference sequence). This CDR3 is built from 15 residues. The junction had 4 bases not matched to a gene; V was cut back by 4 bases and J by 2 bases. This chain links TRBV30 with TRBJ2-6, with 8 bases lining up with TRBD1. The receptor was derived from a woman aged 18-29 years in good health and CMV-seropositive. The source material was PBMCs. CDR3 region: CAWKNRGAGANVLTF. Written as DNA, the CDR3 is TGTGCCTGGAAAAACAGGGGGGCTGGGGCCAACGTCCTGACTTTC.